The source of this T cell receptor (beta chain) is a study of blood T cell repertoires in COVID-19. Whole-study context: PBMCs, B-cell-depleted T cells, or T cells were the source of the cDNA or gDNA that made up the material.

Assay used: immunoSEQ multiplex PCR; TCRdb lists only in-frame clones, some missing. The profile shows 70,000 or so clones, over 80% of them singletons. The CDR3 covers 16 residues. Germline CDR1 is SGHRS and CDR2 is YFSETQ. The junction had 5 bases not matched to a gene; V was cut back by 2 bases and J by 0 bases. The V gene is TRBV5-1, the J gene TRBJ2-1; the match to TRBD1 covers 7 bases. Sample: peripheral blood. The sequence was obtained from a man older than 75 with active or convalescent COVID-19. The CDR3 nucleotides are TGCGCCAGCAGCTTAAACGGACAGGTCTCCTACAATGAGCAGTTCTTC. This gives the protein CASSLNGQVSYNEQFF.